The sample holds a few counts of the clone carrying this T cell receptor (beta chain). Its antigen is as yet unknown. TCRdb redid the calling of the 5' RACE reads with MiXCR, one entry per CDR3 protein. The sample carries 500,000 to 650,000 distinct CDR3 sequences, less than 9% recorded once. This record comes from a study of identical twins. Study outcomes and limitations: Models underpredicted monozygotic twin sharing of out-of-frame TCR alpha. Beta clonotypes that were abundant in cord blood contained fewer insertions, a pattern absent from memory repertoires.

Trimming took 2 bases from V and 0 from J, leaving 5 bases between them. Germline CDR1 MNHEY, CDR2 SVGEGT. This CDR3 has 14 residues. These data are also associated with another study on yellow fever vaccine responses in identical twins. Turning to that study: Each twin's T cell response to the vaccine was reported to look partly convergent and partly personalized.

The receptor comes from a woman in her late teens or twenties in good health. V usage is TRBV6-2 or TRBV6-3 and J usage is TRBJ1-3, with no clear D. Material: PBMCs. The DNA of the CDR3 is TGTGCCAGCAGTTACAGATACTCTGGAAACACCATATATTTT. Protein sequence: CASSYRYSGNTIYF.